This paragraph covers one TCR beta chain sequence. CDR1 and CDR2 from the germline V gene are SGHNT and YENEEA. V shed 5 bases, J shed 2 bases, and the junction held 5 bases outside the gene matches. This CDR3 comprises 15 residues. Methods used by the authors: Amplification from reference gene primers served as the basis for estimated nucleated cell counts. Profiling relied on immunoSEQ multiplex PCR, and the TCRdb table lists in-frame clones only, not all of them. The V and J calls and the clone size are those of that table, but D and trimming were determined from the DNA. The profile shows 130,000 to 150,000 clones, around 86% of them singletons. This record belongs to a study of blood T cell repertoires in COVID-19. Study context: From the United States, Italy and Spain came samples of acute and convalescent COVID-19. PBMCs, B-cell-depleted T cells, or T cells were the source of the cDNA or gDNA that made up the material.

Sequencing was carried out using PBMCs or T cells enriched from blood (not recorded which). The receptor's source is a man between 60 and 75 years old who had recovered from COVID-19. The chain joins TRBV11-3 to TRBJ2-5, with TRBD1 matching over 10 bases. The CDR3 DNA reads TGTGCCAGCAGCACCGGGACAGGGGTGCAAGAGACCCAGTACTTC. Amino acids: CASSTGTGVQETQYF.